This passage covers 2 T cell receptor beta chains from one sample sequenced in a study of naive and memory T cell subsets. Study-wide results and caveats: Naive repertoires, especially CD8, held a few larger clonotypes, possibly memory cells re-expressing CD45RA.

These receptors lack a known antigen. The beta constant-region primer was an equimolar mix of two oligonucleotides covering TRBC1 and TRBC2. Four rounds of PCR amplified the ligated cDNA using nested alpha and beta constant-region primers plus SP2. TCRdb reprocessed the UMI-ligation and nested PCR reads with MiXCR, giving one entry per CDR3 protein. The data contain 140,000 to 150,000 distinct CDR3 sequences, 22% of them singletons. The sample taken for sequencing was naive CD4+ T cells from blood. The receptors shown here come from a human donor in good health.

This sequence joins TRBV10-3 and TRBJ2-7; the match to TRBD2 covers 11 bases. With 3 bases clipped from V and 4 bases from J, the junction kept 14 bases outside the gene matches. The germline V gene encodes CDR1 ENHRY and CDR2 SYGVKD. The CDR3 spans 18 residues. CDR3 sequence (DNA): TGTGCCATCAGTGAACGCGGGACCGGGACTAGCGGACCTTACGAGCAGTACTTC. Amino acid sequence: CAISERGTGTSGPYEQYF.

This clonotype was detected a few times. This chain connects TRBV10-3 to TRBJ2-5; D is tentatively TRBD1 or TRBD2 (5 bases each). Looked up from germline, CDR1 is ENHRY and CDR2 is SYGVKD. This CDR3 is 13 amino acids long. DNA for the CDR3: TGTGCAGGGGCCAGGGACCAATTGGAGACCCAGTACTTC. It specifies CAGARDQLETQYF.